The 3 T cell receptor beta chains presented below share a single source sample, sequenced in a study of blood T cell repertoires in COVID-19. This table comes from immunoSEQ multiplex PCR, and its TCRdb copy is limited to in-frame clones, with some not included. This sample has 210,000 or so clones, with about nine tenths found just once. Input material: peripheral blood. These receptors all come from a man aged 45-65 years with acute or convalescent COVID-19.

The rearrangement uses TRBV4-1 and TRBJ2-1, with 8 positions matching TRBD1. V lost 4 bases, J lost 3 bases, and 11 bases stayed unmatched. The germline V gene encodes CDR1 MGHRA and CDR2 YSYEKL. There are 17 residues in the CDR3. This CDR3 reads CASSPTRHRGFYNEQFF. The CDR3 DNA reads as TGCGCCAGCAGCCCTACACGTCACAGGGGGTTCTACAATGAGCAGTTCTTC.

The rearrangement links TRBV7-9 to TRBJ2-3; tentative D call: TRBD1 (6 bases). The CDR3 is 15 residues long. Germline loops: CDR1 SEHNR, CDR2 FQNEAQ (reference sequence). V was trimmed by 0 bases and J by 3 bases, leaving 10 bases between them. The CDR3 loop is CASSLAGAGTDTQYF. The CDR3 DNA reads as TGTGCCAGCAGCTTAGCGGGGGCCGGGACAGATACGCAGTATTTT.

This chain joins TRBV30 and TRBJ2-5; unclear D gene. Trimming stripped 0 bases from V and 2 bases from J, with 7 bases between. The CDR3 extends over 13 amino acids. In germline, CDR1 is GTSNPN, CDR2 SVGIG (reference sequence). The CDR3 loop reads CAWSVLNQETQYF. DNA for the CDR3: TGTGCCTGGAGTGTACTAAATCAAGAGACCCAGTACTTC.